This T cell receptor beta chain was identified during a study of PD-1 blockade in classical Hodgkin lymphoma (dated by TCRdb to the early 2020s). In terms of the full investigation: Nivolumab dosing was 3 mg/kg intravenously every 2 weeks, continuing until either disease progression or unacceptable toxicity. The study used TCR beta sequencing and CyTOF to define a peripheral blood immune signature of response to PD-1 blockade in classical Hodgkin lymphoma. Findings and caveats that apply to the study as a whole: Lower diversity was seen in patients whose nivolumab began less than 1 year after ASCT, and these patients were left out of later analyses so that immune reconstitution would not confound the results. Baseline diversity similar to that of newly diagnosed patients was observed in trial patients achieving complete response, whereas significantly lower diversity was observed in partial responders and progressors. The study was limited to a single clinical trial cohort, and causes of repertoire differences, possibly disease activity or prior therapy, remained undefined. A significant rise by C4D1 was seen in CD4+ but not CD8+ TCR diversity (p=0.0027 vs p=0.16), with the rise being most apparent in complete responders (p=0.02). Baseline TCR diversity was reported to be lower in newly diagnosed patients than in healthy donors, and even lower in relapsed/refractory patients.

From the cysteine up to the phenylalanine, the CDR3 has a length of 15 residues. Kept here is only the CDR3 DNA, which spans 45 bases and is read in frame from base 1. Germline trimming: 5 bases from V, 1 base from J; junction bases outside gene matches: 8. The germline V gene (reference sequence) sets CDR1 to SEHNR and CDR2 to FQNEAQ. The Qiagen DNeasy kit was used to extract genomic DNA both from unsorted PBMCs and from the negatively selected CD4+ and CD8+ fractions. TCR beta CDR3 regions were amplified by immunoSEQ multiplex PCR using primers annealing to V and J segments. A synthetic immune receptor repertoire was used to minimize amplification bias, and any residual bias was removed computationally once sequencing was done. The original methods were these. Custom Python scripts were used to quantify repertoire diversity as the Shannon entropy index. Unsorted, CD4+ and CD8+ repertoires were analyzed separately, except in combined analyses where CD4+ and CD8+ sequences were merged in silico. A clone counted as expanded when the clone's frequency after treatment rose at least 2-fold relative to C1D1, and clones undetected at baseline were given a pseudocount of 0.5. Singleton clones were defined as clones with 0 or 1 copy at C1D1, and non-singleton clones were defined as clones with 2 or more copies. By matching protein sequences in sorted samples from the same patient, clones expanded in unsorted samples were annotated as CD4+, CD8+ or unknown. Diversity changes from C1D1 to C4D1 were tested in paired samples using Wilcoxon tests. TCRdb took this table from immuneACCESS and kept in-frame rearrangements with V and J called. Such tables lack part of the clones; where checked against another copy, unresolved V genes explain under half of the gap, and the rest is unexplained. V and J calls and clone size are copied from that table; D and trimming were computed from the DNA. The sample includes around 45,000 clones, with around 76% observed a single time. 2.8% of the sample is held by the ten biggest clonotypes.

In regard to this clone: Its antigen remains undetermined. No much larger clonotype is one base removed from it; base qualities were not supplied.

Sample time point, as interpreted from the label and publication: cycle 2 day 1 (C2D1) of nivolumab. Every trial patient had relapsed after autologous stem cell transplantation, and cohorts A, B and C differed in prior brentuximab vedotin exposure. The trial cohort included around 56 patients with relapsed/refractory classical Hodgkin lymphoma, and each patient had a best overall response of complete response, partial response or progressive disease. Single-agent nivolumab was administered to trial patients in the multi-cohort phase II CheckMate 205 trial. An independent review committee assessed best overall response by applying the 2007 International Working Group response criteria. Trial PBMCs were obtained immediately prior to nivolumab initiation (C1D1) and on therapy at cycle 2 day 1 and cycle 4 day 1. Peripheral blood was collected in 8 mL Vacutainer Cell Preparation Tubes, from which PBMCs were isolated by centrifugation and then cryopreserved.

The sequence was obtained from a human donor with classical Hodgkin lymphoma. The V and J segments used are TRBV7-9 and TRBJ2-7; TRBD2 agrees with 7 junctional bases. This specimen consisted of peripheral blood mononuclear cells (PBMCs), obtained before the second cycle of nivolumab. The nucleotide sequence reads TGTGCCAGCAGCCACGTTACTAGCGTTTCCTACGAGCAGTACTTC. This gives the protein CASSHVTSVSYEQYF.